One and the same sample provided the 8 T cell receptor beta chains below, sequenced in a study of blood T cell repertoires in COVID-19. The protocol was immunoSEQ multiplex PCR, while the TCRdb copy is restricted to in-frame clones and leaves out a portion. The sample lists about 170,000 clones, roughly 91% occurring once. The sample consisted of peripheral blood. Receptors originate from a man over 45 who had recovered from COVID-19.

The rearrangement joins TRBV14 to TRBJ1-3; D remains unclear. The CDR3 runs to 16 residues. CDR1 is SGHDN and CDR2 is FVKESK in the germline V gene. V lost 1 base, J lost 4 bases, and 14 bases lay in between. CDR3 region: CASSQGRFPGGNTIYF. CDR3 nucleotides: TGTGCCAGCAGCCAAGGCCGCTTTCCGGGAGGAAACACCATATATTTT.

This clone occurred a few times. The V call is TRBV30, the J call TRBJ1-4; D possibly corresponds to TRBD1 (5 bases). The germline gives CDR1 GTSNPN, CDR2 SVGIG (reference sequence). The ends were cut back, 3 bases at V and 7 bases at J, with 18 bases in the middle. The CDR3 loop spans 15 amino acids. The CDR3 DNA reads as TGTGCCTGGAGCGACAGTGGAAGATCTGTTGAAAAACTGTTTTTT. Encoded protein: CAWSDSGRSVEKLFF.

V usage is TRBV19 and J usage is TRBJ2-1; 7 bases align to TRBD1. The germline V gene encodes CDR1 LNHDA and CDR2 SQIVND (reference sequence). J gave up 7 bases and V 7 bases, and 16 bases lay outside the gene matches. The CDR3 loop spans 16 amino acids. CDR3 sequence: CASIARRQGSANEQFF. The DNA of the CDR3 is TGTGCCAGTATCGCGCGGAGACAGGGTTCGGCGAATGAGCAGTTCTTC.

DNA of the CDR3: TGTGCCAGTAGTAGCCCAGGGGAAGTGGCTGAAAAACTGTTTTTT. Its protein product is CASSSPGEVAEKLFF. V and J are TRBV19 and TRBJ1-4; tentatively, D is TRBD1 (6 bases). The germline CDR1 and CDR2 sequences are LNHDA and SQIVND (reference sequence). This CDR3 has 15 amino acids. V was trimmed by 4 bases and J by 7 bases, leaving 16 bases between them.

This chain connects TRBV9 to TRBJ2-7, with 7 nucleotides matching TRBD2. Germline CDR1 is SGDLS and CDR2 is YYNGEE. The junction had 4 bases not matched to a gene; V was cut back by 0 bases and J by 1 base. The CDR3 has 15 amino acids. CDR3 protein: CASSVGSGVSYEQYF. The CDR3 coding sequence is TGTGCCAGCAGCGTAGGGAGCGGGGTATCCTACGAGCAGTACTTC.

V usage is TRBV24-1 and J usage is TRBJ2-3; TRBD2 agrees at 12 bases. CDR1 and CDR2 (germline): KGHDR, SFDVKD. The CDR3 sequence is 15 residues long. V lost 3 bases, J lost 7 bases, and 4 bases stayed unmatched. This chain's CDR3 is CATSDPTSGSYTQYF. CDR3 sequence (DNA): TGTGCCACCAGTGATCCGACTAGCGGGAGTTATACGCAGTATTTT.

V is TRBV19 and J is TRBJ1-5; 10 bases are a match to TRBD1. The CDR3 covers 16 residues. CDR1 and CDR2 from the germline V gene are LNHDA and SQIVND (reference sequence). The V and J ends lost 5 bases and 3 bases, in that order; junction bases with no gene match: 7. The CDR3 region has the DNA TGTGCCAGTAGTCCTGAGACAGGGGGCTTCAATCAGCCCCAGCATTTT. It translates to CASSPETGGFNQPQHF.

V usage is TRBV19 and J usage is TRBJ1-1; the D is unclear. The CDR3 sequence is 15 residues long. Trimming took 3 bases from V and 2 from J, leaving 13 bases between them. Germline assignment: CDR1 LNHDA and CDR2 SQIVND (reference sequence). The CDR3 region has the DNA TGTGCCAGTAGTATCCAGGTGGGAGGAAACACTGAAGCTTTCTTT. The encoded protein is CASSIQVGGNTEAFF.